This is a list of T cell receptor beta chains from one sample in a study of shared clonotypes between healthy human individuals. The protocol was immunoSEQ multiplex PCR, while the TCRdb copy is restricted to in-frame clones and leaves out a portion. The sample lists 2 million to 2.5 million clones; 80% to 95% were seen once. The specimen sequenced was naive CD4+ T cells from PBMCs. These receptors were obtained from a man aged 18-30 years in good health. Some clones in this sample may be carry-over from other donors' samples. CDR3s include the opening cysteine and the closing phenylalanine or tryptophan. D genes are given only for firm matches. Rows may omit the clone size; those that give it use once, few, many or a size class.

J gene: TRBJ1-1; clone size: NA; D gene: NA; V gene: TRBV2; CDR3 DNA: TGTGCCAGCAGTGTTGGGGGCCTGGCGAACACTGAAGCTTTCTTT; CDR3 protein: CASSVGGLANTEAFF
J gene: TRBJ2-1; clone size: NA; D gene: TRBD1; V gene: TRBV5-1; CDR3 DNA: TGCGCCAGCAGCTTGGTCCTGTCAGGGGGCCCTAACAATGAGCAGTTCTTC; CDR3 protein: CASSLVLSGGPNNEQFF
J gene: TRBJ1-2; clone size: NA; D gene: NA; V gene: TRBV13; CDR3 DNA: TGTGCCAGCAGCTTTGGGGACTATGGCTACACCTTC; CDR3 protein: CASSFGDYGYTF
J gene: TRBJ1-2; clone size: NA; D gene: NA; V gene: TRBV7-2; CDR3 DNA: TGTGCCAGCAGCTTGGGGCATCCAGGAGATGGCTACACCTTC; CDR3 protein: CASSLGHPGDGYTF
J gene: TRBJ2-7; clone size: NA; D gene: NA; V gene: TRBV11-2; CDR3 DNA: TGTGCCAGCAGCCCCCTGAGACAGGCGACCTACGAGCAGTACTTC; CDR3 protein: CASSPLRQATYEQYF
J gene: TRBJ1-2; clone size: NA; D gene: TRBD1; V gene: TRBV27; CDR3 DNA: TGTGCCAGCAGTTTCTTGGGACAGGGGGCTAAGGGCTACACCTTC; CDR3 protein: CASSFLGQGAKGYTF
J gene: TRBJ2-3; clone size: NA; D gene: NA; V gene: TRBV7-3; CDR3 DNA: TGTGCCAGCAGCCTCCCAGGCCCACGGACAGATACGCAGTATTTT; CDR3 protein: CASSLPGPRTDTQYF
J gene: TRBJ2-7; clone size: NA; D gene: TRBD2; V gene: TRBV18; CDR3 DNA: TGTGCCAGCTCACCTTTGGGACTAGCGGGACTTCGTGAGCAGTACTTC; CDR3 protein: CASSPLGLAGLREQYF
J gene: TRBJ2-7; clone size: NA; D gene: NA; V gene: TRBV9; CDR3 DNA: TGTGCCAGCAGCGAGGACGGAGGACGGTTCTCCTACGAGCAGTACTTC; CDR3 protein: CASSEDGGRFSYEQYF
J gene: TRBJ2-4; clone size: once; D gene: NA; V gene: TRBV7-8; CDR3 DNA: TGTGCCAGCAGCTTAGCAGGCCGCAAAAACATTCAGTACTTC; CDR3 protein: CASSLAGRKNIQYF
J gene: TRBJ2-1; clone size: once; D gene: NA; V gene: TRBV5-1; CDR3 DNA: TGCGCCAGCAGCTTCACCCCTAGCGAGGCGCAGTTCTTC; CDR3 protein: CASSFTPSEAQFF
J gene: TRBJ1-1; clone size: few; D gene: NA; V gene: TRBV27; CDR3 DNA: TGTGCCAGCAGTTTATCCACGGGGACTGAAGCTTTCTTT; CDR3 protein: CASSLSTGTEAFF
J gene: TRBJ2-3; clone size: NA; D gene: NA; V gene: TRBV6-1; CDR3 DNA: TGTGCCAGCAGTGAAGGGGGCAGCACAGATACGCAGTATTTT; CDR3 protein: CASSEGGSTDTQYF
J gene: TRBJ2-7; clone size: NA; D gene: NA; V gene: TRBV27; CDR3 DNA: TGTGCCAGCAGTTTAATTGCAGGTACTAGGTTGAACGAGCAGTACTTC; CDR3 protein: CASSLIAGTRLNEQYF
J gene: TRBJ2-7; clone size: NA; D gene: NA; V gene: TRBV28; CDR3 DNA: TGTGCCAGCATAAACTTTCCCTCCTACGAGCAGTACTTC; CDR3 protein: CASINFPSYEQYF
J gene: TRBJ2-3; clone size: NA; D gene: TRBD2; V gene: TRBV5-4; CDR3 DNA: TGTGCCAGCAGCGGGACTAGCGGGATGCCAGATACGCAGTATTTT; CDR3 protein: CASSGTSGMPDTQYF
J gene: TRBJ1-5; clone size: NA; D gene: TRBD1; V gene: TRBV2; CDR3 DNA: TGTGCCAGCAGGGGGGGACAGGATCAGCCCCAGCATTTT; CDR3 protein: CASRGGQDQPQHF
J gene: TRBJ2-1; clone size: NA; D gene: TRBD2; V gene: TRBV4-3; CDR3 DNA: TGCGCCAGCAGCCAAGACTGGGTAGCGGGAGTCTACAATGAGCAGTTCTTC; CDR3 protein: CASSQDWVAGVYNEQFF
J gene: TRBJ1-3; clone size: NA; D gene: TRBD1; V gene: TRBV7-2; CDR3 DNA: TGTGCCAGCAGCCTCCTCGGGACAGGGGCTGGAAACACCATATATTTT; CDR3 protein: CASSLLGTGAGNTIYF
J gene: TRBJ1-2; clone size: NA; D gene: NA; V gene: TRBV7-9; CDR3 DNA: TGTGCCAGCAGCTTAGATTTTGGGGGGCGTTATGGCTACACCTTC; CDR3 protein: CASSLDFGGRYGYTF
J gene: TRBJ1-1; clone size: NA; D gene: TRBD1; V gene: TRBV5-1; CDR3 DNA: TGCGCCAGCAGCCCCGGACAGGCCACTGAAGCTTTCTTT; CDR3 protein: CASSPGQATEAFF
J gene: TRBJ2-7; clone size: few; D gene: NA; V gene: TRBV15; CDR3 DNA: TGTGCCACCAGCAGGGCTAGTCTTTACGAGCAGTACTTC; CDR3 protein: CATSRASLYEQYF
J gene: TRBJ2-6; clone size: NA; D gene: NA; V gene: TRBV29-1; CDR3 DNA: TGCAGCGCCCTGGTACCTGGGGCCAACGTCCTGACTTTC; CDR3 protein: CSALVPGANVLTF
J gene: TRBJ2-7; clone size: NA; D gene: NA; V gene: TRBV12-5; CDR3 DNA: TGTGCTAGTTCCCAGGGCAGCTACGAGCAGTACTTC; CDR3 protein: CASSQGSYEQYF
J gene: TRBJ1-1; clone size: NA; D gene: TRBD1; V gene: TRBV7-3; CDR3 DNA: TGTGCCAGCAGCTTATTCCCCCAGGGGGGAGGCACTGAAGCTTTCTTT; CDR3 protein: CASSLFPQGGGTEAFF